One and the same sample provided the 18 T cell receptor beta chains below, sequenced in a study of OX40 agonist ivuxolimab in advanced cancers. Here immunoSEQ multiplex PCR was the method, and the copy in TCRdb shows in-frame clones only, minus some. The sample shows around 80,000 clones, 94% of them seen only once. Here the sequenced sample was CD4+ or CD8+ T cells sorted from blood, taken in a trial of the OX40 agonist ivuxolimab. All receptors come from an adult with an advanced solid tumor such as melanoma, head and neck, liver or kidney cancer.

The chain carries TRBV19 and TRBJ1-4; weak D call: TRBD1 (5 bases). CDR3 length equals 15 residues. CDR1 is LNHDA, CDR2 SQIVND, per germline (reference sequence). V was shortened by 3 bases and J by 7 bases, with 15 bases between the two germline ends. CDR3 amino acids: CASSIGTIETEKLFF. As DNA, the CDR3 is TGTGCCAGTAGTATCGGGACGATCGAGACTGAAAAACTGTTTTTT.

V usage is TRBV19 and J usage is TRBJ2-1, with D perhaps matching TRBD1 (5 bases). The CDR3 consists of 13 residues. Germline values: CDR1 LNHDA, CDR2 SQIVND (reference sequence). V lost 1 base, J lost 6 bases, and 7 bases lay in between. The CDR3 spells CASSIGTINEQFF. The DNA for the CDR3 is TGTGCCAGTAGTATAGGGACAATCAATGAGCAGTTCTTC.

V and J are TRBV6-1 and TRBJ2-7, with 10 nucleotides matching TRBD1. This CDR3 is 14 amino acids long. The germline CDR1 and CDR2 sequences are MNHNS and SASEGT. V trimming: 1 base; J trimming: 4 bases; junction bases outside the gene matches: 1. The DNA of the CDR3 is TGTGCCAGCAGTGAAGTGGGACAGGGGTACGAGCAGTACTTC. Its protein is CASSEVGQGYEQYF.

The V call is TRBV2, the J call TRBJ2-1, with TRBD2 identical over 10 bases. CDR1 and CDR2 (germline): SNHLY, FYNNEI. The V and J ends lost 6 bases and 6 bases, in that order; junction bases with no gene match: 5. The CDR3 length is 14 residues. The CDR3 reads CASRASGRANEQFF. The CDR3 DNA reads TGTGCCAGCAGGGCGAGCGGGAGGGCCAATGAGCAGTTCTTC.

In this sample, this clone turned up once. As DNA, the CDR3 is TGTGCCACCAGCAGTGGCTTAGAGCAGTTCTTC. Encoded protein: CATSSGLEQFF. The chain has TRBV15 and TRBJ2-1; no clear D gene. CDR3 length equals 11 residues. V was cut by 3 bases and J by 10 bases, with 7 bases left in between. In germline, CDR1 is LNHNV, CDR2 YYDKDF (reference sequence).

This chain uses TRBV2 with TRBJ2-3, with TRBD2 matching over 15 bases. The germline V gene encodes CDR1 SNHLY and CDR2 FYNNEI. Losses at the gene ends were 9 bases for V and 0 bases for J; bases not matched to a gene: 7. This CDR3 is 17 amino acids long. The CDR3 DNA follows: TGTGCCAGAAGCGGGACTAGCGGGGGGACGAGCACAGATACGCAGTATTTT. Amino acid sequence: CARSGTSGGTSTDTQYF.

V is TRBV27 and J is TRBJ1-1, with 9 bases fitting TRBD1. The CDR3 is 15 amino acids. From germline, CDR1 is MNHEY and CDR2 SMNVEV (reference sequence). Trimming at V came to 4 bases and at J to 1 base, leaving 4 bases not matched to a gene. In DNA form, the CDR3 reads TGTGCCAGCAGTTGGGGACAGGGTGGGAACACTGAAGCTTTCTTT. Encoded protein: CASSWGQGGNTEAFF.

This sequence joins TRBV2 and TRBJ1-4; D not certain. The CDR3 runs to 16 residues. V shed 2 bases and J shed 0 bases, with 10 bases lying between them. Germline V CDR1 and CDR2: SNHLY, FYNNEI. In DNA, the CDR3 is TGTGCCAGCAGTGAACCTTACGCTGCAACTAATGAAAAACTGTTTTTT. It encodes CASSEPYAATNEKLFF.

CDR3 protein: CASSRGLNTEAFF. In nucleotides, the CDR3 is TGCGCCAGCAGCCGGGGACTGAACACTGAAGCTTTCTTT. The chain combines TRBV4-1 with TRBJ1-1, with D tentatively TRBD1 (5 bases). Germline V gives CDR1 MGHRA, CDR2 YSYEKL. The CDR3 consists of 13 residues. Trimming cost V 4 bases and J 0 bases, with 6 bases left between them.

This clone was found once. The rearrangement links TRBV10-3 to TRBJ1-1; D unclear. CDR1 and CDR2 (germline): ENHRY, SYGVKD. V was shortened by 6 bases and J by 0 bases, with 11 bases between the two germline ends. CDR3 length: 14 residues. The CDR3 DNA reads TGTGCCATCAGCAGTGGCACAGTGAACACTGAAGCTTTCTTT. This encodes CAISSGTVNTEAFF.

The gene calls are TRBV28 and TRBJ1-5; D is undetermined. Deletions cut 6 bases from V and 1 base from J, with 10 bases between. The CDR3 sequence is 14 residues long. Germline values: CDR1 MDHEN, CDR2 SYDVKM. As DNA, the CDR3 is TGTGCCAGCAGCCACCTAGACAGCAATCAGCCCCAGCATTTT. Translation gives CASSHLDSNQPQHF.

This sequence joins TRBV29-1 and TRBJ1-2, with 9 bases fitting TRBD1. The ends lost 6 bases at V and 0 bases at J; junction bases unmatched: 5. This CDR3 has 14 residues. Germline V gene lookup returns CDR1 SQVTM and CDR2 ANQGSEA. DNA for the CDR3: TGCAGCGTCTCCGGGACAGGGACTAACTATGGCTACACCTTC. Its translation: CSVSGTGTNYGYTF.

The gene calls are TRBV15 and TRBJ2-1; TRBD2 matches 7 bases. The CDR3 is 15 amino acids. Trimming took 3 bases from V and 7 from J; bases not matched to a gene: 9. From germline, CDR1 is LNHNV and CDR2 YYDKDF (reference sequence). This CDR3 reads CATSRGVAGLNEQFF. The CDR3 DNA is TGTGCCACCAGCAGGGGAGTAGCGGGCTTAAATGAGCAGTTCTTC.

V is TRBV19 and J is TRBJ2-5; TRBD2 matches at 9 bases. From germline, CDR1 is LNHDA and CDR2 SQIVND (reference sequence). J gave up 4 bases and V 6 bases, and 3 bases lay outside the gene matches. This CDR3 contains 13 residues. This CDR3 reads CASRLAGGETQYF. The DNA for the CDR3 is TGTGCCAGTAGACTAGCGGGTGGAGAGACCCAGTACTTC.

The CDR3 sequence: CASSVGGSDGAYEQYF. CDR3 DNA: TGTGCCAGCAGCGTAGGAGGGAGTGACGGAGCCTACGAGCAGTACTTC. J is TRBJ2-7 and V is TRBV9, with D possibly being TRBD2 (5 bases). Germline-derived CDR1 and CDR2 are SGDLS and YYNGEE. Deletions cut 0 bases from V and 2 bases from J, with 15 bases between. This CDR3 region has 16 residues.

The gene calls are TRBV9 and TRBJ1-3; TRBD1 is a possible D gene (6 bases). The CDR3 length is 17 residues. The germline CDR1 and CDR2 sequences are SGDLS and YYNGEE. Trimming took off 0 bases at V and 2 bases at J, with 15 bases between the two ends. DNA for the CDR3: TGTGCCAGCAGCGTAGCGGGGACACCAACCGCTGGAAACACCATATATTTT. Its protein is CASSVAGTPTAGNTIYF.

This clone was seen a handful of times. The gene calls are TRBV5-1 and TRBJ1-6; 9 positions match TRBD1. Germline lookup yields CDR1 SGHRS and CDR2 YFSETQ. The CDR3 has 16 residues. V trimming: 2 bases; J trimming: 7 bases; junction bases outside the gene matches: 7. CDR3 bases: TGCGCCAGCAGCTTCGCTCAGGGACAGGGAAATTCACCCCTCCACTTT. This codes for CASSFAQGQGNSPLHF. Combining the CDR3 with reference TRBV5-1 and TRBJ1-6 gives the whole variable domain KAGVTQTPRYLIKTRGQQVTLSCSPISGHRSVSWYQQTPGQGLQFLFEYFSETQRNKGNFPGRFSGRQFSNSRSEMNVSTLELGDSALYLCASSFAQGQGNSPLHFGNGTRLTVT.

The chain couples TRBV9 to TRBJ2-7; TRBD2 aligns across 11 bases. The V gene end was trimmed by 0 bases and the J gene end by 4 bases; junction bases not matched to a gene: 3. The CDR3 consists of 15 residues. From germline, CDR1 is SGDLS and CDR2 YYNGEE. The CDR3 nucleotides read TGTGCCAGCAGCGTAGTAGCGGGGGGGTGGTACGAGCAGTACTTC. It codes for CASSVVAGGWYEQYF.